The 17 T cell receptor beta chains listed next were all sequenced from one sample in a study of cytomegalovirus exposure and HLA in healthy donors. The PCR made use of 60 Vbeta and 13 Jbeta primers. Here immunoSEQ multiplex PCR was the method, and the copy in TCRdb shows in-frame clones only, minus some. The table records 75,000 to 100,000 clones, about two thirds of them present only once. The sample comprised PBMCs. Receptors originate from a female donor in good health and CMV-seronegative.

The chain joins TRBV5-6 to TRBJ2-7; 7 bases agree with TRBD1. This CDR3 is 14 amino acids long. The germline gives CDR1 SGHDT, CDR2 YYEEEE. Trimming removed 4 bases from V and 3 bases from J; junction bases left unmatched: 7. CDR3 sequence: CASSGHRGYYEQYF. The CDR3 nucleotides read TGTGCCAGCAGCGGACACAGGGGCTACTACGAGCAGTACTTC.

This chain's CDR3 is CASSDGTSGYNEQFF. The CDR3 bases are TGTGCCAGCAGTGACGGGACTAGCGGATACAATGAGCAGTTCTTC. V is TRBV6-1 and J is TRBJ2-1; 11 bases are shared with TRBD2. Germline V gene sequence: CDR1 MNHNS, CDR2 SASEGT. The CDR3 runs 15 residues. The V gene end was trimmed by 3 bases and the J gene end by 4 bases; junction bases not matched to a gene: 2.

The chain couples TRBV15 to TRBJ2-7; 9 nucleotides align to TRBD1. The CDR3 contains 15 residues. Germline values: CDR1 LNHNV, CDR2 YYDKDF (reference sequence). V trimming: 0 bases; J trimming: 3 bases; junction bases outside the gene matches: 3. CDR3 residues: CATSRDRDRVYEQYF. As DNA, the CDR3 is TGTGCCACCAGCAGAGACCGGGACAGGGTCTACGAGCAGTACTTC. The entire variable domain, with the rest obtained from reference TRBV15 and TRBJ2-7, is as follows: DAMVIQNPRYQVTQFGKPVTLSCSQTLNHNVMYWYQQKSSQAPKLLFHYYDKDFNNEADTPDNFQSRRPNTSFCFLDIRSPGLGDTAMYLCATSRDRDRVYEQYFGPGTRLTVT.

V usage is TRBV2 and J usage is TRBJ1-1, with TRBD1 identical over 9 bases. CDR3 length equals 13 residues. Germline V gene data show CDR1 as SNHLY and CDR2 as FYNNEI. V lost 9 bases and J lost 7; bases outside the gene matches: 9. In nucleotides, the CDR3 is TGTGCCAGTAATACAGGGGGCGCGGGTGAAGCTTTCTTT. Residues: CASNTGGAGEAFF.

This chain uses TRBV5-6 with TRBJ1-4, with D maybe TRBD1 (6 bases). CDR3 length equals 17 residues. Trimming took 4 bases from V and 0 from J, leaving 16 bases between them. Germline V gene sequence: CDR1 SGHDT, CDR2 YYEEEE. The CDR3 region is CASSAGQSSATNEKLFF. CDR3 in DNA: TGTGCCAGCAGCGCTGGACAGAGTAGCGCAACTAATGAAAAACTGTTTTTT.

The chain employs TRBV7-9 and TRBJ2-7; 8 bases fit TRBD2. This CDR3 comprises 16 residues. The germline CDR1 and CDR2 sequences are SEHNR and FQNEAQ (reference sequence). V gave up 0 bases and J gave up 9 bases; unmatched junction bases: 13. The CDR3 bases are TGTGCCAGCAGCTTAGCGGGAGCGGGAGAGGGGAGTGGGCAGTACTTC. It codes for CASSLAGAGEGSGQYF.

CDR3 DNA sequence: TGTGCCAGCAGTTTGGGGACTAGCGTACACAATGAGCAGTTCTTC. Protein: CASSLGTSVHNEQFF. V is TRBV27 and J is TRBJ2-1; 10 bases agree with TRBD2. The J segment lost 5 bases and the V segment lost 3 bases, leaving 4 bases of the junction unmatched. CDR3 length: 15 residues. Germline loops: CDR1 MNHEY, CDR2 SMNVEV (reference sequence).

This clone was detected only a few times. J is TRBJ1-5 and V is TRBV7-2; 10 positions agree with TRBD1. V shed 4 bases and J 6 bases; nucleotides not matched to a gene: 9. CDR1 and CDR2 from the germline V gene are SGHTA and FQGNSA. The length of the CDR3 is 16 residues. CDR3 in amino acids: CASSSSGTGVGQPQHF. CDR3 bases: TGTGCCAGCAGCTCGTCCGGGACAGGGGTTGGTCAGCCCCAGCATTTT.

J is TRBJ2-3 and V is TRBV28; 8 bases line up with TRBD2. The V gene end was trimmed by 2 bases and the J gene end by 15 bases; junction bases not matched to a gene: 7. The CDR3 length is 12 residues. CDR1 and CDR2 from the germline V gene are MDHEN and SYDVKM. Here the CDR3 DNA reads TGTGCCAGCAGTTTAACCGGGAGGGCCGCCTATTTT. Protein sequence: CASSLTGRAAYF.

By share of the sample, this clone is medium-sized (0.01 to 0.1%). The chain employs TRBV7-6 and TRBJ2-7; D is ambiguous. The CDR3 runs 13 residues. V gave up 1 base and J gave up 3 bases, with 7 bases separating them. Germline loops: CDR1 SGHVS, CDR2 FNYEAQ. CDR3 residues: CASSLGADYEQYF. CDR3 nucleotides: TGTGCCAGCAGCTTAGGAGCCGACTACGAGCAGTACTTC.

The CDR3 loop is CASSPGLAVGGETQYF. The CDR3 DNA sequence: TGTGCCAGCAGCCCGGGACTAGCGGTAGGAGGAGAGACCCAGTACTTC. The J gene is TRBJ2-5, the V gene TRBV7-3; 11 nucleotides align to TRBD2. V shed 5 bases, J shed 4 bases, and the junction held 9 bases outside the gene matches. The CDR3 covers 16 residues. CDR1 is SGHTA, CDR2 FQGTGA, per germline.

V is TRBV19 and J is TRBJ1-2, with TRBD1 matching over 7 bases. Germline V lookup: CDR1 LNHDA, CDR2 SQIVND (reference sequence). Trimming cost V 6 bases and J 8 bases; bases outside gene matches: 9. This CDR3 is 13 amino acids long. In DNA, the CDR3 is TGTGCCAGTAGGATGGGACAGTCGGGCGGCTACACCTTC. This sequence encodes CASRMGQSGGYTF.

This chain connects TRBV7-8 to TRBJ2-7; TRBD1 is a possible D gene (5 bases). Germline CDR1 reads SGHVS; CDR2 reads FQNEAQ. The V and J ends lost 4 bases and 0 bases respectively, with 13 bases between them. The CDR3 is 15 residues long. CDR3 coding DNA: TGTGCCAGCAGCTCGCGACAGTCGATCTCCTACGAGCAGTACTTC. Its protein is CASSSRQSISYEQYF.

This clone was recorded once. The chain recombines TRBV5-4 with TRBJ1-2; 9 bases fit TRBD1. J was trimmed by 4 bases and V by 4 bases; bases with no gene match: 5. The CDR3 extends over 14 amino acids. Germline V lookup: CDR1 SGHNT, CDR2 YYREEE (reference sequence). The CDR3 region has the DNA TGTGCCAGCAGCGTGACAGGGGGAATCTATGGCTACACCTTC. Protein: CASSVTGGIYGYTF.

The chain couples TRBV10-3 to TRBJ1-2, with 7 nucleotides matching TRBD1. The CDR3 runs to 11 residues. V gave up 7 bases and J gave up 8 bases; unmatched junction bases: 4. Germline CDR1 ENHRY, CDR2 SYGVKD. Written as DNA, the CDR3 is TGTGCCATCAATACAGGGGACGGCTACACCTTC. Its translation is CAINTGDGYTF.

The chain is built from TRBV5-6 and TRBJ2-3; 11 positions match TRBD2. Trimming at V came to 4 bases and at J to 5 bases, leaving 0 bases not matched to a gene. CDR1 is SGHDT and CDR2 is YYEEEE in the germline V gene. This CDR3 contains 13 residues. The CDR3, as DNA: TGTGCCAGCAGCGGACTAGCGGGAGATACGCAGTATTTT. It is translated as CASSGLAGDTQYF.

This clone has a handful of counts. The J gene is TRBJ2-6, the V gene TRBV6-5; 7 bases line up with TRBD1. The J segment lost 2 bases and the V segment lost 4 bases, leaving 2 bases of the junction unmatched. Germline V gene sequence: CDR1 MNHEY, CDR2 SVGAGI. The CDR3 consists of 15 residues. In DNA, the CDR3 is TGTGCCAGCAGTTCCACAGGGGCTGGGGCCAACGTCCTGACTTTC. This translates into CASSSTGAGANVLTF.